The table lists the clone carrying this T cell receptor (beta chain) with many counts. Its antigen is undetermined. Arm-PCR with iRepertoire HTBI primers amplified the CDR3 regions for these TCR beta libraries. MiXCR was run by TCRdb on the multiplex PCR reads, yielding one entry per CDR3 protein. The data contain about 300,000 distinct CDR3 sequences, 18% of them singletons. The sample originates from a study of regulatory T cells in long-lasting Graves disease. General study points: Graves' patients with persistent disease showed TCR diversity lower than patients newly diagnosed. The study examined only peripheral blood, not thyroid tissue.

Germline assignment: CDR1 KGHSH and CDR2 LQKENI. Trimming left V 3 bases short and J 5 bases short, with 11 bases between. This CDR3 is built from 13 residues. Time point meaning: newly diagnosed GD, antithyroid drugs for less than 3 months. The TCR library was made from RNA extracted from PBMCs. V gene TRBV18 combines with J gene TRBJ2-7; a possible D gene is TRBD1 (6 bases). Material: peripheral blood mononuclear cells (PBMCs), obtained at new diagnosis, from a patient treated with antithyroid drugs. The sequence was obtained from a female donor with Graves disease. CDR3 sequence reads: CASSPTGVHEQYF. CDR3 coding DNA: TGTGCCAGCTCACCGACAGGAGTCCACGAGCAGTACTTC.